The 26 T cell receptor beta chains reported below all come from one sample, sequenced in a study of blood T cell repertoires in COVID-19. Profiling relied on immunoSEQ multiplex PCR, and the TCRdb table lists in-frame clones only, not all of them. The sample shows a few hundred thousand clones, around 89% of them seen only once. Specimen: PBMCs or T cells enriched from blood (not recorded which). All receptors derive from a woman aged 40-49 years with acute COVID-19.

The genes are TRBV11-3 and TRBJ2-2; TRBD2 agrees at 9 bases. This CDR3 has 16 residues. V dropped 6 bases and J dropped 8; count of bases not matched to a gene: 13. Germline CDR1 reads SGHNT; CDR2 reads YENEEA. CDR3 nucleotides: TGTGCCAGCAGTCGACGGCGGGAGGGTATTTCGGGGGAGCTGTTTTTT. Protein product: CASSRRREGISGELFF. The full variable domain, with the rest looked up from reference TRBV11-3 and TRBJ2-2, is EAGVVQSPRYKIIEKKQPVAFWCNPISGHNTLYWYLQNLGQGPELLIRYENEEAVDDSQLPKDRFSAERLKGVDSTLKIQPAELGDSAVYLCASSRRREGISGELFFGEGSRLTVL.

This sequence joins TRBV29-1 and TRBJ2-3; TRBD2 might be the D (5 bases). From germline, CDR1 is SQVTM and CDR2 ANQGSEA. V shed 1 base and J shed 3 bases, with 8 bases lying between them. The CDR3 extends over 13 amino acids. DNA for the CDR3: TGCAGCGTTGAAGCCCGCGGGACAGATACGCAGTATTTT. This gives the protein CSVEARGTDTQYF.

The chain has TRBV2 and TRBJ1-2, with 7 bases matching TRBD1. This CDR3 contains 12 residues. With 6 bases clipped from V and 6 bases from J, the junction kept 4 bases outside the gene matches. Germline V CDR1 and CDR2: SNHLY, FYNNEI. CDR3 residues: CASRTDRDGYTF. As DNA, the CDR3 is TGTGCCAGCAGGACCGACAGGGATGGCTACACCTTC.

The J gene is TRBJ1-3, the V gene TRBV9; TRBD1 agrees at 7 bases. Germline V gene data show CDR1 as SGDLS and CDR2 as YYNGEE. This CDR3 is built from 13 residues. With 7 bases clipped from V and 2 bases from J, the junction kept 3 bases outside the gene matches. CDR3 sequence: CASGTGAGNTIYF. For the CDR3, the DNA is TGTGCCAGCGGAACAGGGGCTGGAAACACCATATATTTT.

This sequence joins TRBV18 and TRBJ2-7; 9 nucleotides agree with TRBD1. The J segment lost 6 bases and the V segment lost 3 bases, leaving 3 bases of the junction unmatched. The CDR3 covers 13 residues. Per the germline V gene, CDR1 is KGHSH and CDR2 is LQKENI. The CDR3 protein is CASSPGQGGEQYF. The CDR3 DNA reads as TGTGCCAGCTCACCGGGACAGGGCGGCGAGCAGTACTTC. The entire variable domain, with the rest obtained from reference TRBV18 and TRBJ2-7, is as follows: NAGVMQNPRHLVRRRGQEARLRCSPMKGHSHVYWYRQLPEEGLKFMVYLQKENIIDESGMPKERFSAEFPKEGPSILRIQQVVRGDSAAYFCASSPGQGGEQYFGPGTRLTVT.

This clone is a singleton in its sample. The V and J genes are TRBV7-2 and TRBJ2-5, with 7 bases identical to TRBD2. There are 15 residues in the CDR3. V lost 1 base, J lost 5 bases, and 7 bases stayed unmatched. CDR1 is SGHTA and CDR2 is FQGNSA in the germline V gene. The CDR3 DNA reads TGTGCCAGCAGCTTAGGGGGCGGGAGTCGCGAGACCCAGTACTTC. Its protein is CASSLGGGSRETQYF.

The rearrangement links TRBV7-2 to TRBJ2-2; TRBD2 is a possible D gene (7 bases). The CDR3 contains 14 residues. Germline V gene lookup returns CDR1 SGHTA and CDR2 FQGNSA. Trimming stripped 4 bases from V and 4 bases from J, with 10 bases between. The CDR3 loop is CASSSGGATGELFF. The CDR3 DNA sequence: TGTGCCAGCAGCTCTGGGGGGGCCACCGGGGAGCTGTTTTTT. Based on the CDR3 plus reference TRBV7-2 and TRBJ2-2, the full variable domain is GAGVSQSPSNKVTEKGKDVELRCDPISGHTALYWYRQSLGQGLEFLIYFQGNSAPDKSGLPSDRFSAERTGGSVSTLTIQRTQQEDSAVYLCASSSGGATGELFFGEGSRLTVL.

The V gene is TRBV12-2, the J gene TRBJ1-5; the table's D call TRBD1 went unverified against the DNA. TRBV12-2 is flagged as a pseudogene. CDR3 length equals 16 residues. The CDR3 bases are TGTGCAAGTCGCTCCCGGGACAGGGTAGGACGTCAGCCCCAGCATTTT. Protein: CASRSRDRVGRQPQHF.

This clone was observed once. V and J are TRBV10-2 and TRBJ2-1; D is uncertain. The CDR3 is 13 residues long. V lost 0 bases and J 4 bases, leaving 4 bases between the germline ends. Germline V gene sequence: CDR1 WSHSY, CDR2 SAAADI. CDR3 in amino acids: CASSESTYNEQFF. The CDR3 DNA sequence: TGCGCCAGCAGTGAGTCGACATACAATGAGCAGTTCTTC.

This clone was detected only once. V gene TRBV5-1 combines with J gene TRBJ1-1; D may be TRBD1 (5 bases). The ends were cut back, 2 bases at V and 0 bases at J, with 14 bases in the middle. CDR3 length: 16 amino acids. CDR1 is SGHRS and CDR2 is YFSETQ in the germline V gene. In DNA form, the CDR3 reads TGCGCCAGCAGCTTCGTTCCAGGGCTACTGAACACTGAAGCTTTCTTT. This codes for CASSFVPGLLNTEAFF.

The count of this clone is one. The V gene is TRBV5-1, the J gene TRBJ2-3; no clear D. CDR3 length: 15 residues. The V end was cut by 0 bases, the J end by 0 bases, with 8 bases between. The germline V gene encodes CDR1 SGHRS and CDR2 YFSETQ. The CDR3 region has the DNA TGCGCCAGCAGCTTGGCCGGTGTTAGCACAGATACGCAGTATTTT. Residues: CASSLAGVSTDTQYF.

This chain uses TRBV4-3 with TRBJ1-3; D gene unclear. The CDR3 extends over 15 amino acids. Germline V gene sequence: CDR1 LGHNA, CDR2 YSLEER. Trimming removed 0 bases at V and 3 bases at J, with 9 bases between. The chain's CDR3 is CASSQELGYGNTIYF. In nucleotides, the CDR3 is TGCGCCAGCAGCCAAGAACTGGGCTATGGAAACACCATATATTTT.

Worth noting for this clone: The sample contains more than one DNA sequence encoding this CDR3. CDR3 sequence: CASSLRGGNQPQHF. The DNA for the CDR3 is TGTGCCAGCAGCTTACGGGGAGGCAATCAGCCCCAGCATTTT. This chain connects TRBV7-2 to TRBJ1-5; D remains unclear. Germline-derived CDR1 and CDR2 are SGHTA and FQGNSA. V lost 2 bases and J 2 bases, leaving 7 bases between the germline ends. This CDR3 is 14 amino acids long.

The gene calls are TRBV3-1 (or the pseudogene TRBV3-2) and TRBJ2-1; possible D gene TRBD1, 5 bases. Trimming removed 0 bases from V and 0 bases from J, with 12 bases in between. Germline V CDR1 and CDR2: LGHDT, YNNKEL (reference sequence). This CDR3 spans 17 amino acids. The CDR3 DNA reads as TGTGCCAGCAGCCAAGATAAGGGGCTTTACTCCTACAATGAGCAGTTCTTC. It codes for CASSQDKGLYSYNEQFF.

The gene calls are TRBV18 and TRBJ1-6, with TRBD1 identical over 8 bases. Germline V gives CDR1 KGHSH, CDR2 LQKENI. The CDR3 length is 15 residues. The junction had 8 bases not matched to a gene; V was cut back by 3 bases and J by 10 bases. CDR3 DNA: TGTGCCAGCTCACCCATGACAGGGGCGGAATCACCCCTCCACTTT. This encodes CASSPMTGAESPLHF.

The rearrangement uses TRBV30 and TRBJ1-5; D may be TRBD1 (6 bases). The CDR3 covers 13 residues. In germline, CDR1 is GTSNPN, CDR2 SVGIG (reference sequence). The V end lost 3 bases, the J end lost 3 bases, and 9 bases lay between the germline ends. For the CDR3, the DNA is TGTGCCTGGAGGGGGGCTTTCAATCAGCCCCAGCATTTT. This gives the protein CAWRGAFNQPQHF.

V is TRBV6-5 and J is TRBJ2-1; 7 bases agree with TRBD1. J gave up 5 bases and V 2 bases, and 3 bases lay outside the gene matches. Looked up from germline, CDR1 is MNHEY and CDR2 is SVGAGI. The CDR3 length is 14 residues. CDR3 residues: CASSYETGNNEQFF. CDR3 DNA: TGTGCCAGCAGTTACGAGACAGGGAACAATGAGCAGTTCTTC.

The genes are TRBV19 and TRBJ2-5; no clear D. The V gene lost 7 bases and the J gene lost 1 base, with 10 bases spanning the gap. This CDR3 region has 13 residues. From germline, CDR1 is LNHDA and CDR2 SQIVND (reference sequence). The DNA of the CDR3 is TGTGCCAGTACCCTGCGTGGCCAAGAGACCCAGTACTTC. Protein product: CASTLRGQETQYF.

V is TRBV6-5 and J is TRBJ2-7; weak D call: TRBD2 (5 bases). The germline CDR1 and CDR2 sequences are MNHEY and SVGAGI. The CDR3 spans 13 residues. Trimming removed 5 bases at V and 4 bases at J, with 12 bases between. The CDR3: CASSPGLPYEQYV. The CDR3 DNA sequence: TGTGCCAGCAGTCCCGGACTTCCATACGAGCAGTACGTC.

This clone has only one observation. The chain links TRBV11-2 to TRBJ2-2; 11 bases agree with TRBD2. Germline CDR1 SGHAT, CDR2 FQNNGV. The CDR3 spans 14 residues. V lost 8 bases and J lost 6; bases outside the gene matches: 5. CDR3 loop: CASRGLAAAGELFF. In DNA form, the CDR3 reads TGTGCCAGCCGGGGACTAGCGGCGGCCGGGGAGCTGTTTTTT.

There are a few counts of this clone. This chain uses TRBV19 with TRBJ1-2; D not certain. Germline assignment: CDR1 LNHDA and CDR2 SQIVND (reference sequence). The V gene lost 7 bases and the J gene lost 8 bases, with 26 bases spanning the gap. The CDR3 extends over 16 amino acids. The CDR3 DNA sequence: TGTGCCAGTACTCTATTTCGGGTTGAGGCAACGGCGGGCTACACCTTC. Its protein product is CASTLFRVEATAGYTF.

The gene calls are TRBV5-4 and TRBJ2-4; D perhaps matches TRBD1 (5 bases). V lost 0 bases and J 2 bases, leaving 6 bases between the germline ends. The CDR3 totals 14 residues. Looked up from germline, CDR1 is SGHNT and CDR2 is YYREEE (reference sequence). The CDR3 DNA sequence: TGTGCCAGCAGCTTGGGACAGACCAAAAACATTCAGTACTTC. This gives the protein CASSLGQTKNIQYF.

This chain connects TRBV5-1 to TRBJ2-2; 7 bases line up with TRBD2. Per germline, CDR1 SGHRS and CDR2 YFSETQ. Losses at the gene ends were 2 bases for V and 4 bases for J; bases not matched to a gene: 2. CDR3 size: 14 residues. DNA of the CDR3: TGCGCCAGCAGCTTTGGGACTACCACCGGGGAGCTGTTTTTT. This gives the protein CASSFGTTTGELFF.

The CDR3 sequence: CASSPRGSGVETQYF. CDR3 coding DNA: TGTGCCAGCAGCCCCCGGGGTAGCGGGGTAGAGACCCAGTACTTC. The chain uses TRBV7-6 and TRBJ2-5; 8 nucleotides match TRBD2. Per the germline V gene, CDR1 is SGHVS and CDR2 is FNYEAQ. This CDR3 has 15 amino acids. The trim removed 5 bases at V and 4 bases at J, leaving 9 bases unmatched.

In its sample, this clone was seen once. The chain joins TRBV5-6 to TRBJ1-3; D call uncertain. Deletions cut 2 bases from V and 0 bases from J, with 9 bases between. Germline loops: CDR1 SGHDT, CDR2 YYEEEE. The length of the CDR3 is 15 residues. The CDR3 is CASSLTPSSGNTIYF. The CDR3 bases are TGTGCCAGCAGCTTAACACCCAGCTCTGGAAACACCATATATTTT.

The chain joins TRBV4-3 to TRBJ2-7, with TRBD1 matching over 11 bases. Per the germline V gene, CDR1 is LGHNA and CDR2 is YSLEER. This CDR3 has 15 amino acids. The J segment lost 2 bases and the V segment lost 0 bases, leaving 0 bases of the junction unmatched. Here the CDR3 reads CASSQEGQGAYEQYF. DNA of the CDR3: TGCGCCAGCAGCCAAGAGGGACAGGGGGCCTACGAGCAGTACTTC.